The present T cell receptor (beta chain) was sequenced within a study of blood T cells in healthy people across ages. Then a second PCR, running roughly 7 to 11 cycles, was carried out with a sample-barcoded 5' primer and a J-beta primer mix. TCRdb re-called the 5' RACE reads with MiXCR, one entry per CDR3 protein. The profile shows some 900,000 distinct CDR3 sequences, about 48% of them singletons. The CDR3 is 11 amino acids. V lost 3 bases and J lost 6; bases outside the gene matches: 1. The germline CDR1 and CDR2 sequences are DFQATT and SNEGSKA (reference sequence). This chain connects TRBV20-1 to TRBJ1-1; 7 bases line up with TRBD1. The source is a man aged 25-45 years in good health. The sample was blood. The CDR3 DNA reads TGCAGTGCTAGGACAGGGCCTGAAGCTTTCTTT. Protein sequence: CSARTGPEAFF.